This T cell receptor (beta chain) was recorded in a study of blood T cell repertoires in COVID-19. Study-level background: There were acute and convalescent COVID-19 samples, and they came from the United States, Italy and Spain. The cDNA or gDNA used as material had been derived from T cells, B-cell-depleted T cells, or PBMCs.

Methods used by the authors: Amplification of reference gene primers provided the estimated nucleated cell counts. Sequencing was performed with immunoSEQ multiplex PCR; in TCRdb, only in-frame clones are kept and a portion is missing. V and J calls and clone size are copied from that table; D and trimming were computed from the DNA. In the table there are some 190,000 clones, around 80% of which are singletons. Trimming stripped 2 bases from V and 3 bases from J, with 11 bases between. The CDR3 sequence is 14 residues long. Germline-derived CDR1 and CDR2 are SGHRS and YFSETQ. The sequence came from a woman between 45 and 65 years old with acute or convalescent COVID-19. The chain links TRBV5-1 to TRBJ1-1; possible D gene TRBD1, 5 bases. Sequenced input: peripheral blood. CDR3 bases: TGCGCCAGCAGCTTTACCGACAGCCACACTGAAGCTTTCTTT. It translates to CASSFTDSHTEAFF.